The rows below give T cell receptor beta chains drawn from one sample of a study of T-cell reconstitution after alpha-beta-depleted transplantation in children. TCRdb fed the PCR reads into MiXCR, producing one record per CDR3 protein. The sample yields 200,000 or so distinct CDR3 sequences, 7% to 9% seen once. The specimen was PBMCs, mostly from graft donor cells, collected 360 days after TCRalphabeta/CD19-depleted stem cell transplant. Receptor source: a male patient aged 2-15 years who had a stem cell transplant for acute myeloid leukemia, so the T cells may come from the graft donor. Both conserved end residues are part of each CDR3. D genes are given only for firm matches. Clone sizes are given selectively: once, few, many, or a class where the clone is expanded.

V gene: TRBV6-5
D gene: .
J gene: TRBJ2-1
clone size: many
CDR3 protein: CASSYGSSYNEQFF
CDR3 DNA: TGTGCCAGCAGTTACGGGAGCTCCTACAATGAGCAGTTCTTC

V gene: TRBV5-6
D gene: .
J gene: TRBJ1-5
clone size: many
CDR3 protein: CASSFESDNQPQHF
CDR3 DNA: TGTGCCAGCAGCTTTGAAAGCGACAATCAGCCCCAGCATTTT

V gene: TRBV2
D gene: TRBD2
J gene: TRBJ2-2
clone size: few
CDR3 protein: CASSLAPGLAGYPTGELFF
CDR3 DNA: TGTGCCAGCAGCCTCGCTCCGGGACTAGCGGGATATCCCACCGGGGAGCTGTTTTTT

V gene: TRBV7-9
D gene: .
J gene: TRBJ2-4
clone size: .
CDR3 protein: CASRGPRDSQNIQYF
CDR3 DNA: TGTGCCAGCAGGGGGCCGCGAGACAGCCAAAACATTCAGTACTTC

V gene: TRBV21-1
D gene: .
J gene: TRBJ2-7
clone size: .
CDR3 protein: CASSKALYHYEQYF
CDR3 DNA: TGTGCCAGCAGCAAAGCCCTGTACCATTACGAGCAGTACTTC

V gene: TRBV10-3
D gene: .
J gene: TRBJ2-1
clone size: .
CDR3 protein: CAISARDLAAGAHYNEQFF
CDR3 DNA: TGTGCCATCAGCGCAAGGGACCTCGCGGCGGGGGCCCACTACAATGAGCAGTTCTTC

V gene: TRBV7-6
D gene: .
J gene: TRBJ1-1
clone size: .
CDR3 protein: CASSPFANTESFF
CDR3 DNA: TGTGCCAGCAGCCCTTTTGCGAACACTGAATCTTTCTTT

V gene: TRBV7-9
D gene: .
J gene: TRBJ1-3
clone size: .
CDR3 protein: CASTTTWGNTIYF
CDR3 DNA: TGTGCCAGCACCACAACCTGGGGAAACACCATATATTTT

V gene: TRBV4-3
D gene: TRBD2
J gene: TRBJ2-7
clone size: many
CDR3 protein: CASSPSGTIYEQYF
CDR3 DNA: TGCGCCAGCAGCCCGAGCGGGACGATCTACGAGCAGTACTTC

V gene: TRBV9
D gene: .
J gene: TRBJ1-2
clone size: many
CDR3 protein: CASSVAQVGSSIF
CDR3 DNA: TGTGCCAGCAGCGTAGCCCAAGTAGGTAGTTCAATCTTC

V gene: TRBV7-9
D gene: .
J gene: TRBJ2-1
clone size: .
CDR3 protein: CASSEGVSGISYNEQFF
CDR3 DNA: TGTGCCAGCAGCGAAGGAGTATCAGGGATCTCCTACAATGAGCAGTTCTTC

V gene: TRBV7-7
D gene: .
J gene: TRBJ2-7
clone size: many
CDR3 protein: CASSLGGDSYEQYF
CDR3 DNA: TGTGCCAGCAGCTTAGGAGGGGACTCCTACGAGCAGTACTTC

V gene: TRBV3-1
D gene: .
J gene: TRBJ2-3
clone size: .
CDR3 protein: CASSQEGAVTQYF
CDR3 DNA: TGTGCCAGCAGCCAAGAAGGGGCGGTGACGCAGTATTTT

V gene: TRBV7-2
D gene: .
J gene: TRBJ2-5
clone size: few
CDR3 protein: CASSPDRKETQYF
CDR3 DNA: TGTGCCAGCAGCCCGGACAGAAAAGAGACCCAGTACTTC

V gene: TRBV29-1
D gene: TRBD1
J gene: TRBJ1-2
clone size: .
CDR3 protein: CSVGQVTGYTF
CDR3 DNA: TGCAGCGTAGGACAGGTCACTGGCTACACCTTC

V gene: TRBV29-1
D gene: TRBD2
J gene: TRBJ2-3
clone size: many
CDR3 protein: CSVQLAGTQYF
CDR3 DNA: TGCAGCGTGCAACTAGCGGGTACGCAGTATTTT

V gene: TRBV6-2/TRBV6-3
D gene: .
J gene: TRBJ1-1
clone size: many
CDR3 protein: CASSFEGGTEAFF
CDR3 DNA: TGTGCCAGCAGTTTCGAGGGAGGGACTGAAGCTTTCTTT

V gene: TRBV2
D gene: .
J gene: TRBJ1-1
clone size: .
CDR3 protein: CTSKQGDTEAFF
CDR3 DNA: TGTACCAGCAAGCAAGGGGACACTGAAGCTTTCTTT

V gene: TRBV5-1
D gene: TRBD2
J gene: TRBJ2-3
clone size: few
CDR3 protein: CASSFPGTSGTDTQYF
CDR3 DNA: TGCGCCAGCAGCTTTCCCGGAACTAGCGGCACAGATACGCAGTATTTT

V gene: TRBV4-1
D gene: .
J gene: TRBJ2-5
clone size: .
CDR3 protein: CASSQIPFPTGNQKTQYF
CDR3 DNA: TGCGCCAGCAGCCAGATCCCTTTCCCCACAGGCAACCAAAAGACCCAGTACTTC

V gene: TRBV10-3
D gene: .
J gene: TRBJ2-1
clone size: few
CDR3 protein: CAISESVGLNNEQFF
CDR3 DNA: TGTGCCATCAGTGAGTCCGTGGGGCTGAACAATGAGCAGTTCTTC

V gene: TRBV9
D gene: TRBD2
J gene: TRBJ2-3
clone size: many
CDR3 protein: CASRELAGGGTDTQYF
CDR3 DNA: TGTGCCAGCAGGGAGCTAGCGGGGGGCGGGACAGATACGCAGTATTTT

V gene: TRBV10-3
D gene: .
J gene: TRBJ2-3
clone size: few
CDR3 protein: CAIRTETNTDTQYF
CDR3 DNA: TGTGCCATCCGTACAGAGACCAACACAGATACGCAGTATTTT

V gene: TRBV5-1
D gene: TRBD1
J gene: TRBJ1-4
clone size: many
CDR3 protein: CASRRAGQGIEKLFF
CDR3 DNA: TGCGCCAGCAGGCGTGCGGGACAGGGGATTGAAAAACTGTTTTTT

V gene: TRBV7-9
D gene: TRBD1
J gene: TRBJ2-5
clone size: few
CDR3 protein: CASSLGTGSETQYF
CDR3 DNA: TGTGCCAGCAGCTTAGGGACAGGGAGCGAGACCCAGTACTTC

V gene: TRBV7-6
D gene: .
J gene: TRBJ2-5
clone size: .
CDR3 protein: CASSLFPRMETQYF
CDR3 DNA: TGTGCCAGCAGCTTATTCCCGCGGATGGAGACCCAGTACTTC

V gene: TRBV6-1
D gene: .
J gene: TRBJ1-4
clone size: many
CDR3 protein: CASSLGPGRDEKLFF
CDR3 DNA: TGTGCCAGCAGCCTGGGCCCCGGGAGGGATGAAAAACTGTTTTTT

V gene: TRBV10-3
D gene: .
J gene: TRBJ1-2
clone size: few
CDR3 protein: CAISGVGPYGYTF
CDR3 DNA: TGTGCCATCAGTGGAGTGGGCCCCTATGGCTACACCTTC

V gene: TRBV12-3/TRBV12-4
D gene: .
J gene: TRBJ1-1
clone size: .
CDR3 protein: CASSSNVSMNTEAFF
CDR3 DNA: TGTGCCAGCAGTTCTAACGTGAGCATGAACACTGAAGCTTTCTTT

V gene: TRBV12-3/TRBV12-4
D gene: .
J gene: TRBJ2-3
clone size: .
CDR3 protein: CASSTPGGGRTDTQYF
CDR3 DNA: TGTGCCAGCAGTACCCCCGGCGGGGGCCGAACAGATACGCAGTATTTT

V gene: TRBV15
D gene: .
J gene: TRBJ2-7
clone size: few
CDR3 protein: CATSRGVALEQYF
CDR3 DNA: TGTGCCACCAGCAGAGGCGTGGCCCTCGAGCAGTACTTC

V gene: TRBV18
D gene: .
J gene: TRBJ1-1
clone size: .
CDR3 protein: CASSPSGSGTEAFF
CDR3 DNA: TGTGCCAGCTCACCATCAGGGTCGGGGACTGAAGCTTTCTTT

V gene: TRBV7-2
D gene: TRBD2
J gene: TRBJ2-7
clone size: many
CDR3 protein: CASSFRTSGRRLEQYF
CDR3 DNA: TGTGCCAGCAGTTTTAGGACTAGCGGGAGACGGCTCGAGCAGTACTTC

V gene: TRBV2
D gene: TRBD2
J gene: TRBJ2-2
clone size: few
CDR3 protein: CASRKRGANTGELFF
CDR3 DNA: TGTGCCAGCCGGAAGCGGGGGGCGAACACCGGGGAGCTGTTTTTT

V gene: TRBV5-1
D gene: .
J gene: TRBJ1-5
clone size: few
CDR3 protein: CASSVLGMGQPQHF
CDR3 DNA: TGCGCCAGCAGCGTTCTGGGGATGGGTCAGCCCCAGCATTTT

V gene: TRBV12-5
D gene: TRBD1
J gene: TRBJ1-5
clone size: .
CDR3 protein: CASGLNGQGNQPQHF
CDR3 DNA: TGTGCTAGTGGCCTAAACGGACAGGGCAATCAGCCCCAGCATTTT

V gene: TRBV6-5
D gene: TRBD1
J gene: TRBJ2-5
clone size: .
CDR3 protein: CASSYATGTVVGTQYF
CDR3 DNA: TGTGCCAGCAGTTACGCAACCGGGACAGTGGTAGGGACCCAGTACTTC

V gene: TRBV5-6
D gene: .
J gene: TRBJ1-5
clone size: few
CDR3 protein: CASSLGRWGNQPQHF
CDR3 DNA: TGTGCCAGCAGCTTGGGTCGGTGGGGCAATCAGCCCCAGCATTTT

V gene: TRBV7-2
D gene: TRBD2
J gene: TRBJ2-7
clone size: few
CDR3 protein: CASTQLAASYEQYF
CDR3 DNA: TGTGCCAGCACCCAACTAGCGGCCTCCTACGAGCAGTACTTC

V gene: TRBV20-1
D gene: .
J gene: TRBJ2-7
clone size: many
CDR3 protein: CSASQGYSYEQYF
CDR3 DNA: TGCAGTGCTAGTCAGGGTTACTCCTACGAGCAGTACTTC

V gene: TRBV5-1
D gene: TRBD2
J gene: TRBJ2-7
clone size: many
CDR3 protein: CASSSTSGSSYEQYF
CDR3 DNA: TGCGCCAGCAGCAGCACTAGCGGGAGCTCCTACGAGCAGTACTTC

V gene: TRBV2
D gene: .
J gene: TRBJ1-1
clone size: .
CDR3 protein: CASSVLLGTEAFF
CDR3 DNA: TGTGCCAGCAGTGTATTGTTGGGCACTGAAGCTTTCTTT

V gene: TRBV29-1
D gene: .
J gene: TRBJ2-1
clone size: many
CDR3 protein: CSVEFRGVGEQFF
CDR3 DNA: TGCAGCGTTGAGTTTCGTGGGGTAGGCGAGCAGTTCTTC

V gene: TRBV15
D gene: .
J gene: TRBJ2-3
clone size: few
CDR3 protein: CATSRPGAGTDTQYF
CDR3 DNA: TGTGCCACCAGCAGACCCGGGGCAGGAACAGATACGCAGTATTTT

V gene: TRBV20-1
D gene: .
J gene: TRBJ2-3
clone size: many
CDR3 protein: CSATRPTDTQYF
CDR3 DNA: TGCAGTGCTACCAGGCCGACAGATACGCAGTATTTT

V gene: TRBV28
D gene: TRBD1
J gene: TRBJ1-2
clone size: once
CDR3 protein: CASTWSGQTYYGYTF
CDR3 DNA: TGTGCCAGCACGTGGTCGGGACAGACGTACTATGGCTACACCTTC

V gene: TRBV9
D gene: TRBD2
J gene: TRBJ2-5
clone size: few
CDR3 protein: CASSFLGLAGSETQYF
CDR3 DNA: TGTGCCAGCAGCTTCTTGGGACTAGCGGGAAGCGAGACCCAGTACTTC

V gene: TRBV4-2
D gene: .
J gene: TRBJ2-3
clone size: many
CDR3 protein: CASRKRDLDTQYF
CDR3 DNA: TGTGCCAGCAGAAAACGCGATCTAGATACGCAGTATTTT

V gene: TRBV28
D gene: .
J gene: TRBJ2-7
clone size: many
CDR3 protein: CASKWRPSYEQYF
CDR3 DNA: TGTGCCAGCAAATGGAGACCTTCCTACGAGCAGTACTTC

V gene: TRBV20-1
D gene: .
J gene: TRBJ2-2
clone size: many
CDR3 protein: CSASRHPNTGELFF
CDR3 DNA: TGCAGTGCTAGCCGACACCCGAACACCGGGGAGCTGTTTTTT

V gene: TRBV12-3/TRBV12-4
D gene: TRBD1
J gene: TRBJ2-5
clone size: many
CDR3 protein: CASSPRTGVETQYF
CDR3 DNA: TGTGCCAGCAGTCCCCGGACAGGGGTAGAGACCCAGTACTTC

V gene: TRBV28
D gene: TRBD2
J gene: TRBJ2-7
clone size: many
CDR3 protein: CASSLSLLADVSYEQYF
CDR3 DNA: TGTGCCAGCAGTTTATCCCTACTAGCGGACGTTTCCTACGAGCAGTACTTC

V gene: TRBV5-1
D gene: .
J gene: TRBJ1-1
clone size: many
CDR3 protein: CASSTGTPMVGEAFF
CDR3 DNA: TGCGCCAGCAGCACGGGGACGCCCATGGTTGGTGAAGCTTTCTTT

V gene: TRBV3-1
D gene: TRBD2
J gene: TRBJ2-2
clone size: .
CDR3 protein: CASSRPGLASTGELFF
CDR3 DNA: TGTGCCAGCAGCCGCCCGGGACTAGCGAGTACCGGGGAGCTGTTTTTT

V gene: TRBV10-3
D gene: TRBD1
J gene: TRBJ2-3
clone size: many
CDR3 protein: CAISGGQRTDTQYF
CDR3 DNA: TGTGCCATCAGTGGGGGACAGCGCACAGATACGCAGTATTTT

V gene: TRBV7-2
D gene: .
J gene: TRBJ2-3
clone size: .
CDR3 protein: CASSTGPSTDTQYF
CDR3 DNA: TGTGCCAGCAGCACCGGACCTAGCACAGATACGCAGTATTTT

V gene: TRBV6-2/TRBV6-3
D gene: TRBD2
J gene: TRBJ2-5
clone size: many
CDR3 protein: CASSRRTSAETQYF
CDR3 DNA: TGTGCCAGCAGCCGCCGGACTAGTGCAGAGACCCAGTACTTC

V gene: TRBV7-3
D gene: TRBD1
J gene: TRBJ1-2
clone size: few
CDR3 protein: CASSPSPDRVGHYGYTF
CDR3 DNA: TGTGCCAGCAGCCCATCACCCGACAGGGTAGGGCACTATGGCTACACCTTC

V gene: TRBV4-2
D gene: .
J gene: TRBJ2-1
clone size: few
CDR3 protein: CASSQEPAIQGGEQFF
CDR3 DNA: TGTGCCAGCAGCCAAGAACCAGCGATCCAGGGGGGTGAGCAGTTCTTC

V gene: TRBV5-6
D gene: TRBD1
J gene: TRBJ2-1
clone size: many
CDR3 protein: CASSPKGAYNEQFF
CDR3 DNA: TGTGCCAGCAGCCCTAAGGGGGCGTACAATGAGCAGTTCTTC